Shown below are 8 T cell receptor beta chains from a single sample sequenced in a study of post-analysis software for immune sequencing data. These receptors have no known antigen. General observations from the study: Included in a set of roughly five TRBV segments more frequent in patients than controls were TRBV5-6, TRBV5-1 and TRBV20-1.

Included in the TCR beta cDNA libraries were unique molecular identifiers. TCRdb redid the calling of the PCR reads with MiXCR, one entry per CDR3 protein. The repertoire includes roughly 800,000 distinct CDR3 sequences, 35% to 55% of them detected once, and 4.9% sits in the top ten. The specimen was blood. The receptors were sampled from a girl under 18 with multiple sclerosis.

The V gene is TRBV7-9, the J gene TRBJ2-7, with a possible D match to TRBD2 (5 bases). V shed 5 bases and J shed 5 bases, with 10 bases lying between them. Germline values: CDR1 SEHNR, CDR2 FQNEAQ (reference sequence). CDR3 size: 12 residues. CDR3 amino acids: CASSQIGDEQYF. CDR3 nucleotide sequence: TGTGCCAGCAGCCAAATCGGGGACGAGCAGTACTTC.

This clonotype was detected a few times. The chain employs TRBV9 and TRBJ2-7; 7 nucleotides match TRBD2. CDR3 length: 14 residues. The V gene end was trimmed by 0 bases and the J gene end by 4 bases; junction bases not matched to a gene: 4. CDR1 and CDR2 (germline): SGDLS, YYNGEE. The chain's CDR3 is CASSVAASGYEQYF. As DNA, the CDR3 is TGTGCCAGCAGCGTAGCGGCTAGCGGATACGAGCAGTACTTC.

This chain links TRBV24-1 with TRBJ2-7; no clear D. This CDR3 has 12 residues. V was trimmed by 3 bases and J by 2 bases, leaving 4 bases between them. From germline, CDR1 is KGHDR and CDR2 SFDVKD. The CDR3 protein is CATSDGPYEQYF. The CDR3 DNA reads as TGTGCCACCAGTGATGGACCCTACGAGCAGTACTTC.

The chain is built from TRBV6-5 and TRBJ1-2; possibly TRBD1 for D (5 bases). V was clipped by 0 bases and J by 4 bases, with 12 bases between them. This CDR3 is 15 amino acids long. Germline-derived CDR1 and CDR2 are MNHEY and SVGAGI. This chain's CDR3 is CASSYSGPGPYGYTF. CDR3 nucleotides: TGTGCCAGCAGTTACTCCGGTCCAGGGCCCTATGGCTACACCTTC.

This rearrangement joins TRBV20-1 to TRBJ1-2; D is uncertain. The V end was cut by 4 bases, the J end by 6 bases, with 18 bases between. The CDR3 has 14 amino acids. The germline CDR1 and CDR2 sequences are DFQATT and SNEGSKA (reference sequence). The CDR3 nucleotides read TGCAGTGCTACCCCAAGGAAAGGATGGAATGGCTACACCTTC. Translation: CSATPRKGWNGYTF.

CDR3 amino acids: CASSFRGPNSNQPQHF. CDR3 nucleotides: TGTGCCAGCAGTTTTCGGGGCCCGAATAGCAATCAGCCCCAGCATTTT. The rearrangement joins TRBV12-3 or TRBV12-4 to TRBJ1-5; D is possibly TRBD1 (5 bases). V was cut by 3 bases and J by 0 bases, with 12 bases left in between. The CDR3 is made up of 16 amino acids.

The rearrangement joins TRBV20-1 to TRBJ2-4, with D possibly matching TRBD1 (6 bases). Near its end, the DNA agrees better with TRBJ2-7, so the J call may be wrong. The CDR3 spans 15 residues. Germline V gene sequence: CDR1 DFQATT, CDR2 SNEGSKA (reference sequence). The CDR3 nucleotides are TGCAGTGCTAGATTGTTGGGGGCCGTCACCTACGAGCAGTACTTC. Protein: CSARLLGAVTYEQYF.

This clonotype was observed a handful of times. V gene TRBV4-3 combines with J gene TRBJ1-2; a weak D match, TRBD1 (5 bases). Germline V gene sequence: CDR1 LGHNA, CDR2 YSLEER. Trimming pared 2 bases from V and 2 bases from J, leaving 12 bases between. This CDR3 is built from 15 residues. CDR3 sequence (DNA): TGCGCCAGCAGCCAATCGGGACTGGCGAACTATGGCTACACCTTC. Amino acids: CASSQSGLANYGYTF.